Following are 21 T cell receptor delta chains from one sample sequenced in a study of gamma-delta chains in newborns, infants, children. TCRdb re-processed the reads using CATT. In the table there are approximately 6,000 delta-chain clones, 0.4% to 0.45% of which are singletons. What was sequenced was blood. These receptors came from a child who was a newborn, infant or young child, either healthy, febrile or measles-vaccinated (not recorded which).

This clone appeared a few times. Being one base from a much bigger clone, this may be a read error. Other DNA sequences from this sample encode an identical CDR3 as well. The V and J genes are TRDV2 and TRDJ4; 8 nucleotides match TRDD3. There are 16 residues in the CDR3. The germline V gene encodes CDR1 GEAIGNYY and CDR2 EKD. The CDR3 DNA reads TGTGCCTGTGACACACTCGTACTGGGGGTACCCAGGCCCCTGATCTTT. Amino acids: CACDTLVLGVPRPLIF.

Comment on this clone: A much larger clone lies one base from this, so it may be a read error. This sequence joins TRDV2 and TRDJ1, with 9 bases matching TRDD3. Germline V CDR1 and CDR2: GEAIGNYY, EKD. V was pared by 3 bases and J by 1 base, with 5 bases of the junction left unmatched. The CDR3 is 15 amino acids. CDR3 protein: CACDDGGYGTDKLIF. The CDR3 region has the DNA TGTGCCTGTGACGATGGGGGATATGGCACCGATAAACTCATCTTT.

With regard to this clone: TCRdb's protein for this DNA is that of a much larger clone and differs from the translation at residue 7, likely a read error; the protein shown is the DNA translation. The genes are TRDV2 and TRDJ2; 10 bases are shared with TRDD3. The germline CDR1 and CDR2 sequences are GEAIGNYY and EKD. The CDR3 is made up of 18 amino acids. V dropped 0 bases and J dropped 3; count of bases not matched to a gene: 9. The CDR3 DNA reads as TGTGCCTGTGACACCTTACCGGGGGATACGCGAGTGACAGCACAACTCTTCTTT. It yields the protein CACDTLPGDTRVTAQLFF.

Comments on this clone: A far larger clone is off by one base, so a read error is likely. Other DNA variants within this sample encode the same CDR3. J is TRDJ3 and V is TRDV2; 11 bases are shared with TRDD3. The germline gives CDR1 GEAIGNYY, CDR2 EKD. The CDR3 consists of 20 residues. CDR3 DNA sequence: TGTGCCTGTGACACCGTACTGGGGGATAATAGCTCCTGGGATACCCGACAGATGTTTTTC. Its translation: CACDTVLGDNSSWDTRQMFF.

As regards this clone: TCRdb's protein, taken from a much larger clone, differs from this DNA's translation at residue 10, likely owing to a read error; the protein displayed comes from the DNA. The chain couples TRDV2 to TRDJ3; tentatively, D is TRDD3 (5 bases). The V and J ends lost 0 bases and 0 bases respectively, with 14 bases between them. CDR3 length equals 19 residues. Germline CDR1 and CDR2: GEAIGNYY and EKD. The CDR3 sequence is CACDTGWLGNSWDTRQMFF. DNA of the CDR3: TGTGCCTGTGACACCGGCTGGTTGGGGAACTCCTGGGACACCCGACAGATGTTTTTC.

This clone appeared a few times. This probably arose from a read error, given a far larger clone one base away. This specimen includes other DNA sequences encoding the same CDR3. The rearrangement joins TRDV2 to TRDJ3, with D possibly matching TRDD3 (6 bases). The CDR3 sequence is 14 residues long. The germline V gene encodes CDR1 GEAIGNYY and CDR2 EKD. V was pared by 0 bases and J by 13 bases, with 12 bases between. The CDR3 spells CACDTRWGTRQMFF. CDR3 nucleotide sequence: TGTGCCTGTGACACCCGCTGGGGCACGCGACAGATGTTTTTC.

A word on this clone: The protein in TCRdb stems from a much larger clone and differs at residue 10 from this DNA's translation, likely a read error; here the protein is translated from the DNA. The V call is TRDV2, the J call TRDJ3; 8 bases fit TRDD3. The ends lost 2 bases at V and 2 bases at J; junction bases unmatched: 7. This CDR3 comprises 18 residues. Germline V gives CDR1 GEAIGNYY, CDR2 EKD. The CDR3 sequence: CACDKLGGSPWDTRQMFF. In nucleotides, the CDR3 is TGTGCCTGTGACAAACTGGGGGGTAGCCCCTGGGACACCCGACAGATGTTTTTC.

On this clone: It differs at one base from a far larger clone, so likely a read error. This sample includes further DNA sequences coding for the same CDR3. This chain joins TRDV2 and TRDJ1; 10 nucleotides align to TRDD3. The CDR3 loop spans 14 amino acids. Germline CDR1 and CDR2: GEAIGNYY and EKD. CDR3 region: CACDTGGYTDKLIF. The CDR3 DNA is TGTGCCTGTGACACTGGGGGATACACCGACAAACTCATCTTT.

This clone was seen a handful of times. A far more abundant clone sits one base away, making this likely a read error. This chain connects TRDV2 to TRDJ3, with 12 bases aligning to TRDD3. CDR3 length: 20 residues. Germline CDR1 and CDR2: GEAIGNYY and EKD. CDR3: CACDRTGGYISSRDTRQMFF. The CDR3 DNA sequence: TGTGCCTGTGACAGGACTGGGGGATACATAAGCTCCCGGGACACCCGACAGATGTTTTTC.

The genes are TRDV2 and TRDJ3; the match to TRDD3 covers 8 bases. Germline CDR1 reads GEAIGNYY; CDR2 reads EKD. This CDR3 comprises 19 residues. V lost 2 bases to trimming and J lost 0 bases; unmatched junction nucleotides: 8. The CDR3 loop is CACDKVLGASSWDTRQMFF. CDR3 nucleotides: TGTGCCTGTGACAAAGTACTGGGGGCCAGCTCCTGGGACACCCGACAGATGTTTTTC.

A remark on this clone: This may come from a read error, since a much larger clone is one base off. This rearrangement joins TRDV2 to TRDJ3; 10 nucleotides match TRDD3. The germline V gene encodes CDR1 GEAIGNYY and CDR2 EKD. V lost 5 bases to trimming and J lost 4 bases; unmatched junction nucleotides: 16. The CDR3 length is 20 residues. This CDR3 is CACGALGDIGGKWDTRQMFF. CDR3 DNA: TGTGCCTGTGGCGCCCTGGGGGATATCGGGGGGAAATGGGACACCCGACAGATGTTTTTC.

This clone was counted between two and nine times. A single base separates this from a much larger clone, so it may be a read error. V usage is TRDV2 and J usage is TRDJ3; TRDD3 agrees at 7 bases. Germline CDR1 reads GEAIGNYY; CDR2 reads EKD. This CDR3 contains 21 residues. V was clipped by 0 bases and J by 2 bases; unmatched bases: 15. The chain's CDR3 is CACDTWDTNSGVTWDTRQMFF. As DNA, the CDR3 is TGTGCCTGTGACACCTGGGATACTAATTCCGGAGTCACCTGGGACACCCGACAGATGTTTTTC.

In its sample, this clone was seen a few times. TCRdb's protein for this DNA is that of a much larger clone and differs from the translation at residue 4, likely a read error; the protein shown is the DNA translation. The genes are TRDV2 and TRDJ1, with 9 bases that match TRDD3. CDR1 and CDR2 (germline): GEAIGNYY, EKD. The J segment lost 3 bases and the V segment lost 5 bases, leaving 6 bases of the junction unmatched. The CDR3 length is 14 residues. The CDR3, as DNA: TGTGCCTGTGGTTTACTGGGGGACGCCGATAAACTCATCTTT. Amino acid sequence: CACGLLGDADKLIF.

Worth noting for this clone: TCRdb lists the protein of a much larger clone for this DNA, which differs at residue 7, so this is likely a read error; the protein given here is translated from the DNA itself. This chain connects TRDV2 to TRDJ3; D gene uncertain. V gave up 1 base and J gave up 0 bases, with 6 bases separating them. This CDR3 has 16 residues. Germline V gene data show CDR1 as GEAIGNYY and CDR2 as EKD. This chain's CDR3 is CACDTVGSWDTRQMFF. CDR3 DNA sequence: TGTGCCTGTGACACTGTCGGCTCCTGGGACACCCGACAGATGTTTTTC.

This clone was recorded a few times. One base away lies a much larger clone, so this may be a sequencing read error. The chain links TRDV2 to TRDJ1; 12 positions agree with TRDD3. The CDR3 contains 13 residues. Germline CDR1 reads GEAIGNYY; CDR2 reads EKD. As DNA, the CDR3 is TGTGCCTGTACTGGGGGATACACCGATAAACCCATCTTT. This encodes CACTGGYTDKPIF.

Comment on this clone: It may be a read error: a sequence one base away is much more abundant. V and J are TRDV2 and TRDJ3; 11 nucleotides line up with TRDD3. Germline CDR1 GEAIGNYY, CDR2 EKD. CDR3 length equals 21 residues. The CDR3 region is CACDSVLGDIGSSWDARQMFF. CDR3 DNA: TGTGCCTGTGACTCGGTACTGGGGGATATCGGGAGCTCCTGGGACGCCCGACAGATGTTTTTC.

In its sample, this clone was seen a few times. The TCRdb record carries a much larger clone's protein, which differs from this DNA's translation at residue 14; a read error is the likely cause, and the protein listed here is the DNA translation. Here the CDR3 DNA reads TGTGCCTGTGACGGGATACCCTCCTGGGACACCCGACAGAAGTTTTTC. Its translation: CACDGIPSWDTRQKFF. This chain links TRDV2 with TRDJ3; 7 bases map to TRDD3. CDR1 and CDR2 from the germline V gene are GEAIGNYY and EKD. The length of the CDR3 is 16 residues.

This clone is deemed medium-sized. Being one base from a much bigger clone, this may be a read error. The chain has TRDV2 and TRDJ3, with D perhaps TRDD3 (5 bases). V lost 5 bases, J lost 0 bases, and 7 bases lay in between. CDR1 and CDR2 (germline): GEAIGNYY, EKD. There are 15 residues in the CDR3. CDR3 sequence reads: CACGTGSWDTRQMFF. CDR3 sequence (DNA): TGTGCCTGTGGCACTGGCTCCTGGGACACCCGACAGATGTTTTTC.

This clone occurred a few times. The protein TCRdb lists belongs to a much larger clone and differs from this DNA's translation at residue 12, which points to a read error; the protein shown is made from the DNA. This sequence joins TRDV2 and TRDJ3; the match to TRDD3 covers 10 bases. Germline CDR1 and CDR2: GEAIGNYY and EKD. This CDR3 has 18 residues. The CDR3 coding sequence is TGTGCCTGTGACACCCTGGGGGATAGCTCCTGGGGCACCCGACAGATGTTTTTC. Residues: CACDTLGDSSWGTRQMFF.

This clone was found a few times. TCRdb records a much larger clone's protein for this DNA, with a difference at residue 13 that likely arises from a read error; the protein given is the translation of the DNA. The chain has TRDV2 and TRDJ1, with TRDD3 identical over 10 bases. CDR1 and CDR2 (germline): GEAIGNYY, EKD. Trimming cost V 0 bases and J 10 bases; bases outside gene matches: 13. The CDR3 consists of 16 residues. The chain's CDR3 is CACDTVGDTPYLRLIF. CDR3 in DNA: TGTGCCTGTGACACCGTGGGGGATACCCCCTACCTTAGACTCATCTTT.

With respect to this clone: A single base separates this from a much larger clone, so it may be a read error. Other nucleotide sequences from this sample produce the same CDR3. This chain links TRDV2 with TRDJ3, with 9 bases fitting TRDD3. CDR3 length: 18 residues. Germline CDR1 GEAIGNYY, CDR2 EKD. The V and J ends lost 3 bases and 2 bases, in that order; junction bases with no gene match: 7. The CDR3 spells CACDYWGSGTWDTRQMFF. CDR3 bases: TGTGCCTGTGACTACTGGGGGAGCGGTACCTGGGACACCCGACAGATGTTTTTC.